The present TCR beta chain was sequenced within a study of blood T cell repertoires in COVID-19. Across the study: Sites across the United States, Italy and Spain contributed samples from acute and convalescent COVID-19.

Sequencing was performed with immunoSEQ multiplex PCR; in TCRdb, only in-frame clones are kept and a portion is missing. This table holds around 170,000 clones, 89% found once. The germline V gene encodes CDR1 MGHDK and CDR2 SYGVNS. Trimming pared 2 bases from V and 5 bases from J, leaving 15 bases between. The CDR3 extends over 15 amino acids. This chain joins TRBV25-1 and TRBJ2-5; no definite D call. This TCR came from a man younger than 30 who had recovered from COVID-19. Sample: peripheral blood. The CDR3 DNA reads TGTGCCAGCAGTGAAAACTTCCTAGGATACGAGACCCAGTACTTC. It specifies CASSENFLGYETQYF.